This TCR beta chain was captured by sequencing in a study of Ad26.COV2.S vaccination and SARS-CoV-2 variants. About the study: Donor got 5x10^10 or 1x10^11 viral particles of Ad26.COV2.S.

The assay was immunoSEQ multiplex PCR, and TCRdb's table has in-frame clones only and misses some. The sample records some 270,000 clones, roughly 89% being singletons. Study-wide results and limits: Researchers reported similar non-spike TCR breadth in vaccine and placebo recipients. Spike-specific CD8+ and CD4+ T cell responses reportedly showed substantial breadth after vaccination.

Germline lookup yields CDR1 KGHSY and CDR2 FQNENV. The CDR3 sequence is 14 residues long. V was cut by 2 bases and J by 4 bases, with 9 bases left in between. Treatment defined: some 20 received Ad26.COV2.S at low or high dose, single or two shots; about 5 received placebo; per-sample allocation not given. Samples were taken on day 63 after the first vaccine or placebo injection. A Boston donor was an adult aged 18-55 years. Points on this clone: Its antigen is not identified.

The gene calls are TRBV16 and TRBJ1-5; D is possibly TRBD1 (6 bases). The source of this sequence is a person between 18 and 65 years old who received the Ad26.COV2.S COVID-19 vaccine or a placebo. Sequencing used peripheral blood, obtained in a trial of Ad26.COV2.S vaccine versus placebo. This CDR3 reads CASSQGQINQPQHF. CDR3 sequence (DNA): TGTGCCAGCAGCCAAGGACAGATAAATCAGCCCCAGCATTTT.